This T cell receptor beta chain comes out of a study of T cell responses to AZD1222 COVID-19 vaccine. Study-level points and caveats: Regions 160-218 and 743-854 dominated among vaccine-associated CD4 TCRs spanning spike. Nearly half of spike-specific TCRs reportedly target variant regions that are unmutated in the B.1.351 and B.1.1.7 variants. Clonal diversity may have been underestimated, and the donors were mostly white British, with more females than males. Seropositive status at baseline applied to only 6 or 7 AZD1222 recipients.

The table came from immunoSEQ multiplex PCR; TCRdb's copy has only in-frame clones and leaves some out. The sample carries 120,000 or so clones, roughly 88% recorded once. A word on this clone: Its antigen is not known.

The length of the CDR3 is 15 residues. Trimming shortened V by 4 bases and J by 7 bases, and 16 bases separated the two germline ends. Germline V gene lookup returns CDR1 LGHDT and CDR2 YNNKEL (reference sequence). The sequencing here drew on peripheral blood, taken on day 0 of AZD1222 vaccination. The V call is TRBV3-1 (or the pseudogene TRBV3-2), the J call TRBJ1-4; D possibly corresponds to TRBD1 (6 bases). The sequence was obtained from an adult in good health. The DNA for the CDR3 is TGTGCCAGCAGCCCCCCACAGGGTCTTAGTGAAAAACTGTTTTTT. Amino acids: CASSPPQGLSEKLFF.